This T cell receptor (beta chain) is from a study of blood T cell repertoires in COVID-19. Study-level background: Some COVID-19 samples were acute and others convalescent; all came from the United States, Italy and Spain. T cells, B-cell-depleted T cells, or PBMCs supplied cDNA or gDNA.

In the authors' workflow: Using reference gene primer amplification, nucleated cell counts were estimated. TCRdb keeps only in-frame clones here, not all; method: immunoSEQ multiplex PCR. Clone size and the V and J calls come from that table; the DNA yielded D and trimming. This table has 130,000 to 150,000 clones, about 80% appearing once. V shed 4 bases and J 0 bases; nucleotides not matched to a gene: 6. This CDR3 region has 16 residues. Germline loops: CDR1 MNHEY, CDR2 SVGAGI. The sample comprised PBMCs or T cells enriched from blood (not recorded which). The rearrangement links TRBV6-5 to TRBJ2-3, with 8 bases matching TRBD2. This clonotype was sampled from a man between 50 and 59 years old who had recovered from COVID-19. The CDR3 bases are TGTGCCAGCAGTTTAAGAGCGGGGGTGAGCACAGATACGCAGTATTTT. As protein: CASSLRAGVSTDTQYF.